These 17 T cell receptor beta chains share one sample of origin, sequenced in a study of T cell repertoires in cytomegalovirus infection. For these receptors, no antigen is known. TCRdb called the reads again in MiXCR, with one record for every CDR3 protein. The profile covers 450,000 to 650,000 distinct CDR3 sequences, with roughly 43% appearing a single time and more than 40% taken by the ten largest. The source was cultured PBMCs, collected from culture after CMV antigen stimulation. These receptors were collected from a human donor in good health (CMV status not recorded). Some clones in this sample may be carry-over from other donors' samples.

In DNA form, the CDR3 reads TGTGCCAGCAGCTCGGGGACAGGGGCGGTCGGCGAGCAGTACTTC. Its translation: CASSSGTGAVGEQYF. The chain recombines TRBV7-2 with TRBJ2-7; 10 bases align to TRBD1. The CDR3 covers 15 residues. J lost 6 bases, V lost 4 bases, and 9 bases had no gene match. The V gene's germline CDR1 is SGHTA and CDR2 FQGNSA.

V and J are TRBV7-8 and TRBJ2-1; D ambiguous. CDR1 is SGHVS and CDR2 is FQNEAQ in the germline V gene. The CDR3 is made up of 14 amino acids. V lost 2 bases and J 4 bases, leaving 9 bases between the germline ends. CDR3 protein: CASSLSPLYNEQFF. CDR3 sequence (DNA): TGTGCCAGCAGCTTATCCCCCTTATACAATGAGCAGTTCTTC.

The CDR3 loop is CASSQAGTGVGYTF. The DNA for the CDR3 is TGTGCCAGCAGCCAGGCCGGGACAGGGGTCGGCTACACCTTC. The chain combines TRBV4-2 with TRBJ1-2, with 10 bases fitting TRBD1. Germline-derived CDR1 and CDR2 are LGHNA and YNFKEQ. With 3 bases clipped from V and 8 bases from J, the junction kept 6 bases outside the gene matches. CDR3 length equals 14 residues.

This clonotype was counted only a few times. The chain has TRBV6-2 or TRBV6-3 and TRBJ2-7; the D gene could be TRBD1 or TRBD2 (5 bases each). Trimming cost V 6 bases and J 0 bases, with 12 bases left between them. The germline V gene has CDR1 MNHEY and CDR2 SVGEGT. There are 14 residues in the CDR3. The CDR3 region is CASSRADTSYEQYF. The CDR3, as DNA: TGTGCCAGCAGCCGAGCGGACACCTCCTACGAGCAGTACTTC.

The chain couples TRBV5-6 to TRBJ2-7; 8 nucleotides match TRBD1. Losses at the gene ends were 0 bases for V and 3 bases for J; bases not matched to a gene: 8. The germline gives CDR1 SGHDT, CDR2 YYEEEE. This CDR3 has 16 amino acids. The chain's CDR3 is CASSLGTGSPNYEQYF. CDR3 bases: TGTGCCAGCAGCTTGGGGACAGGGTCACCAAACTACGAGCAGTACTTC.

The chain combines TRBV30 with TRBJ1-2, with D unresolved. V was trimmed by 4 bases and J by 7 bases, leaving 16 bases between them. The CDR3 extends over 13 amino acids. CDR1 and CDR2 (germline): GTSNPN, SVGIG (reference sequence). CDR3 sequence: CAWTPPGFPGYTF. For the CDR3, the DNA is TGTGCCTGGACCCCCCCGGGATTTCCTGGCTACACCTTC.

The V call is TRBV27, the J call TRBJ2-6, with TRBD1 identical over 8 bases. This CDR3 has 20 amino acids. CDR1 is MNHEY and CDR2 is SMNVEV in the germline V gene (reference sequence). Unmatched junction bases numbered 14, after V lost 0 bases and J lost 4 bases. This CDR3 is CASSLSAWQGALMGANVLTF. For the CDR3, the DNA is TGTGCCAGCAGTTTATCGGCTTGGCAGGGGGCCCTCATGGGGGCCAACGTCCTGACTTTC.

This clonotype was counted only a few times. The chain employs TRBV19 and TRBJ1-1; tentative D call: TRBD1 (6 bases). Trimming removed 5 bases from V and 4 bases from J, with 14 bases in between. The CDR3 consists of 14 residues. In germline, CDR1 is LNHDA, CDR2 SQIVND (reference sequence). DNA of the CDR3: TGTGCCAGTAGTGCCTTGATACAGGGCACTGAAGCTTTCTTT. Translating it yields CASSALIQGTEAFF. The entire variable domain, with the rest obtained from reference TRBV19 and TRBJ1-1, is as follows: DGGITQSPKYLFRKEGQNVTLSCEQNLNHDAMYWYRQDPGQGLRLIYYSQIVNDFQKGDIAEGYSVSREKKESFPLTVTSAQKNPTAFYLCASSALIQGTEAFFGQGTRLTVV.

This clonotype was counted a few times. The chain carries TRBV7-8 and TRBJ1-1; D is unclear. The V and J ends lost 5 bases and 7 bases respectively, with 14 bases between them. From germline, CDR1 is SGHVS and CDR2 FQNEAQ. The CDR3 extends over 13 amino acids. As DNA, the CDR3 is TGTGCCAGCAGCCCCCGTATACGGGGTGAAGCTTTCTTT. It encodes CASSPRIRGEAFF.

This clonotype was found once. The gene calls are TRBV10-3 and TRBJ2-7, with 8 nucleotides matching TRBD2. The CDR3 runs to 15 residues. Trimming at V came to 6 bases and at J to 1 base, leaving 8 bases not matched to a gene. Looked up from germline, CDR1 is ENHRY and CDR2 is SYGVKD. The CDR3 region is CAIRGGLADSYEQYF. DNA of the CDR3: TGTGCCATCAGGGGTGGACTAGCCGATTCCTACGAGCAGTACTTC.

This clonotype showed up many times. The V gene is TRBV19, the J gene TRBJ1-5, with TRBD1 as a possible D gene (5 bases). Germline loops: CDR1 LNHDA, CDR2 SQIVND (reference sequence). The germline V and J ends were trimmed by 5 bases and 1 base, with 9 bases remaining between them. CDR3 size: 14 residues. The DNA for the CDR3 is TGTGCCAGTAGTCGGGGGGGAAGCAATCAGCCCCAGCATTTT. Translation: CASSRGGSNQPQHF.

This clonotype came up a few times. The chain has TRBV7-3 and TRBJ2-1; D may correspond to TRBD1 or TRBD2 (5 bases each). This CDR3 has 14 residues. Germline CDR1 and CDR2: SGHTA and FQGTGA. V was pared by 5 bases and J by 7 bases, with 15 bases between. The CDR3 sequence: CASSPPPGQNEQFF. CDR3 sequence (DNA): TGTGCCAGCAGCCCACCCCCGGGGCAAAATGAGCAGTTCTTC.

CDR3 protein: CASSFSPTGSTDTQYF. Here the CDR3 DNA reads TGTGCCAGCAGCTTTTCCCCTACGGGAAGCACAGATACGCAGTATTTT. The rearrangement links TRBV5-6 to TRBJ2-3, with D possibly matching TRBD2 (5 bases). V was trimmed by 2 bases and J by 0 bases, leaving 13 bases between them. CDR1 is SGHDT and CDR2 is YYEEEE in the germline V gene. The CDR3 consists of 16 residues.

This clonotype has a handful of counts. The chain links TRBV7-2 to TRBJ1-4; TRBD1 aligns across 7 bases. Germline V gives CDR1 SGHTA, CDR2 FQGNSA. CDR3 size: 16 residues. The J segment lost 6 bases and the V segment lost 4 bases, leaving 11 bases of the junction unmatched. This chain's CDR3 is CASSSGTARRYEKLFF. DNA for the CDR3: TGTGCCAGCAGCTCAGGGACAGCCCGACGGTATGAAAAACTGTTTTTT.

The chain joins TRBV4-2 to TRBJ2-7; D is unclear. CDR3 size: 14 residues. CDR1 is LGHNA and CDR2 is YNFKEQ in the germline V gene. Trimming took 6 bases from V and 0 from J, leaving 12 bases between them. In nucleotides, the CDR3 is TGTGCCAGCAGACCGGGCCGAAGCTCCTACGAGCAGTACTTC. Its translation is CASRPGRSSYEQYF.

The chain carries TRBV6-4 and TRBJ2-3, with D possibly being TRBD2 (6 bases). Germline V gene sequence: CDR1 MRHNA, CDR2 SNTAGT. This CDR3 region has 15 residues. V dropped 5 bases and J dropped 4 bases, with 16 bases sitting between them. The CDR3 region is CASSPTEGNSDTQYF. The CDR3, as DNA: TGTGCCAGCAGTCCCACGGAGGGGAATTCAGATACGCAGTATTTT.

This clonotype was counted only a few times. The rearrangement links TRBV6-1 to TRBJ2-7; 9 nucleotides match TRBD1. Germline-derived CDR1 and CDR2 are MNHNS and SASEGT. The ends lost 10 bases at V and 3 bases at J; junction bases unmatched: 4. The CDR3 covers 12 residues. The CDR3 here is CATWDRVYEQYF. The CDR3 nucleotides read TGTGCCACCTGGGACAGGGTCTACGAGCAGTACTTC.